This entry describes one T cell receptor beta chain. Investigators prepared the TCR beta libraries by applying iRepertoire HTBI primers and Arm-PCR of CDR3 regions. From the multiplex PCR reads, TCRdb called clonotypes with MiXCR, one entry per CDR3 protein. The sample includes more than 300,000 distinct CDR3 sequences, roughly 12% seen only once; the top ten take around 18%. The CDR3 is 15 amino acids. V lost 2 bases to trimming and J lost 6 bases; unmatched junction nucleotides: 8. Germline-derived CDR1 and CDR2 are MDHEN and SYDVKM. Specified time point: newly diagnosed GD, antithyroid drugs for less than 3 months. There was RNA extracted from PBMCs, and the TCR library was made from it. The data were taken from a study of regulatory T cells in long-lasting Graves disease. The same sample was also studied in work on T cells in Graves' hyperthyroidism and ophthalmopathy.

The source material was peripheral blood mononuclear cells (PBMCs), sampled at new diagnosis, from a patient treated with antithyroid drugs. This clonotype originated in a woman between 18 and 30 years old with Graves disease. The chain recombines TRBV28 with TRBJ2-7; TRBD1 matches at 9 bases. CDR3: CASSLVTGGFSEQYF. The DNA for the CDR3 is TGTGCCAGCAGTTTAGTAACAGGGGGCTTTTCCGAGCAGTACTTC.